These 11 T cell receptor beta chains originate from one sample sequenced in a study of T cell responses to AZD1222 COVID-19 vaccine listed by TCRdb under 2021. According to the study, the label for this sample's time point signals: baseline before first vaccination. Receptor amplification or capture employed the immunoSEQ multiplex PCR assay. TCRdb took this table from immuneACCESS and kept in-frame rearrangements with V and J called. Such tables lack part of the clones; where checked against another copy, unresolved V genes explain under half of the gap, and the rest is unexplained. The sample profile shows tens of thousands of clones; about 85% of them were found once. The ten largest clones capture more than 10% of the sample. Here the sequenced sample was peripheral blood, taken on day 0 of AZD1222 vaccination. The source of these receptors is an adult in good health.

The rearrangement joins TRBV9 to TRBJ1-6; 7 bases are shared with TRBD1. CDR1 SGDLS and CDR2 YYNGEE come from the germline V gene. V was pared by 6 bases and J by 8 bases, with 8 bases of the junction left unmatched. This CDR3 spans 14 amino acids. The CDR3 is CASTKGGGDSPLHF. Here the CDR3 DNA reads TGTGCCAGCACCAAAGGAGGGGGCGATTCACCCCTCCACTTT.

The CDR3 DNA reads TGCAGCGTTGGACAGGGTGCCTACGAGCAGTACTTC. The encoded protein is CSVGQGAYEQYF. The chain couples TRBV29-1 to TRBJ2-7; 7 nucleotides line up with TRBD1. This CDR3 is 12 amino acids long. The ends lost 4 bases at V and 2 bases at J; junction bases unmatched: 2. Germline CDR1 and CDR2: SQVTM and ANQGSEA.

This clone has a handful of counts. The chain carries TRBV28 and TRBJ1-2, with TRBD1 matching over 11 bases. Unmatched junction bases numbered 7, after V lost 9 bases and J lost 7 bases. CDR1 is MDHEN, CDR2 SYDVKM, per germline. The CDR3 totals 13 residues. In DNA, the CDR3 is TGTGCCAGTTGGACAGGGGGCAATTCTGGCTACACCTTC. Its translation is CASWTGGNSGYTF.

The chain couples TRBV28 to TRBJ1-5; D is possibly TRBD1 (6 bases). CDR3 length: 17 amino acids. The V and J ends lost 7 bases and 0 bases respectively, with 19 bases between them. Looked up from germline, CDR1 is MDHEN and CDR2 is SYDVKM. As DNA, the CDR3 is TGTGCCAGCATCCGAACTGGGGGGGCGGATAGCAATCAGCCCCAGCATTTT. As protein: CASIRTGGADSNQPQHF.

This clone came up once. CDR3 in DNA: TGCGCCAGCAGCCTAGACAGGTCATACTCCTACGAGCAGTACTTC. It translates to CASSLDRSYSYEQYF. The chain is built from TRBV4-1 and TRBJ2-7, with a possible D match to TRBD1 (6 bases). V lost 4 bases to trimming and J lost 0 bases, with 13 bases between them. Germline CDR1 and CDR2: MGHRA and YSYEKL. The length of the CDR3 is 15 residues.

This clone is a singleton in its sample. The V gene is TRBV7-9, the J gene TRBJ1-3; D gene unclear. There are 18 residues in the CDR3. Germline CDR1 reads SEHNR; CDR2 reads FQNEAQ (reference sequence). Trimming pared 5 bases from V and 2 bases from J, leaving 22 bases between. The CDR3 spells CASSPQLAKSVTGNTIYF. CDR3 bases: TGTGCCAGCAGCCCCCAGTTAGCTAAGTCGGTAACTGGAAACACCATATATTTT.

The rearrangement links TRBV5-1 to TRBJ1-1; D might be TRBD1 (5 bases). Germline CDR1 and CDR2: SGHRS and YFSETQ. The V end was cut by 6 bases, the J end by 1 base, with 22 bases between. The CDR3 extends over 17 amino acids. The CDR3 is CASTKSGTPWGNTEAFF. In nucleotides, the CDR3 is TGCGCCAGCACCAAATCCGGGACGCCATGGGGGAACACTGAAGCTTTCTTT. The entire variable domain, with the rest obtained from reference TRBV5-1 and TRBJ1-1, is as follows: KAGVTQTPRYLIKTRGQQVTLSCSPISGHRSVSWYQQTPGQGLQFLFEYFSETQRNKGNFPGRFSGRQFSNSRSEMNVSTLELGDSALYLCASTKSGTPWGNTEAFFGQGTRLTVV.

The CDR3 loop is CASRDVSSYEQYF. The CDR3 bases are TGTGCCAGCCGGGACGTCAGCTCCTACGAGCAGTACTTC. The chain couples TRBV6-5 to TRBJ2-7; D is possibly TRBD1 or TRBD2 (5 bases each). V shed 8 bases and J shed 0 bases, with 11 bases lying between them. From germline, CDR1 is MNHEY and CDR2 SVGAGI. The CDR3 spans 13 residues.

On this clone itself: Its ends do not fully match the called genes, so a read error is possible. The chain uses TRBV6-6 and TRBJ1-5; D ambiguous. From germline, CDR1 is MNHNY and CDR2 SVGAGI (reference sequence). The CDR3 covers 13 residues. CDR3 nucleotide sequence: TGTGCCAGCAGTTACTCGTATTTAAGTGTCGGACCTTTT. Its protein is CASSYSYLSVGPF.

This chain joins TRBV19 and TRBJ2-7; D is tentatively TRBD1 or TRBD2 (5 bases each). The V gene's germline CDR1 is LNHDA and CDR2 SQIVND (reference sequence). The CDR3 loop spans 13 amino acids. Trimming pared 4 bases from V and 9 bases from J, leaving 16 bases between. DNA of the CDR3: TGTGCCAGTAGTACCCGGGACCGAAACTGGCAGTACTTC. Translation: CASSTRDRNWQYF.

This chain's CDR3 is CASRTGGENTGELFF. The CDR3 DNA reads TGTGCCAGCAGAACAGGGGGCGAGAACACCGGGGAGCTGTTTTTT. This rearrangement joins TRBV2 to TRBJ2-2, with TRBD1 matching 9 bases. Germline V lookup: CDR1 SNHLY, CDR2 FYNNEI. V trimming: 6 bases; J trimming: 1 base; junction bases outside the gene matches: 3. This CDR3 contains 15 residues. Looking up the rest from reference TRBV2 and TRBJ2-2 gives the full variable domain: EPEVTQTPSHQVTQMGQEVILRCVPISNHLYFYWYRQILGQKVEFLVSFYNNEISEKSEIFDDQFSVERPDGSNFTLKIRSTKLEDSAMYFCASRTGGENTGELFFGEGSRLTVL.